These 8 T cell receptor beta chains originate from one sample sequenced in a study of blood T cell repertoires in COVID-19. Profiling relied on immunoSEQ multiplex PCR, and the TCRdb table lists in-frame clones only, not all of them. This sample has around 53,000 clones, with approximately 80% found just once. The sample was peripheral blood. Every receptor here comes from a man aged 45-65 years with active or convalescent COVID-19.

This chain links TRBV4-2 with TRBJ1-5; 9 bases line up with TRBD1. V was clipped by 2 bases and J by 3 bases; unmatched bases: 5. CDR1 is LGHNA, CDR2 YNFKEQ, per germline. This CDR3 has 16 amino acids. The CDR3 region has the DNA TGTGCCAGCAGCCAAACCGGGACAGGGTACAATCAGCCCCAGCATTTT. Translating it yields CASSQTGTGYNQPQHF.

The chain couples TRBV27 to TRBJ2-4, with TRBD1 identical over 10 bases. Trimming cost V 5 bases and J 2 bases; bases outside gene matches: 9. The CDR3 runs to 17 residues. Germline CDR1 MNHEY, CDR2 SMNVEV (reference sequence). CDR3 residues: CASSPGTGVRPKNIQYF. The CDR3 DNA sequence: TGTGCCAGCAGTCCCGGGACAGGGGTGAGGCCCAAAAACATTCAGTACTTC.

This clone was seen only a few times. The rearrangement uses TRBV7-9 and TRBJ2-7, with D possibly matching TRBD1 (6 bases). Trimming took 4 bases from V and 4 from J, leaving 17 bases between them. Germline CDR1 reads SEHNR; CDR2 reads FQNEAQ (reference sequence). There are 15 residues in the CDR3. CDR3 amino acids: CASSSFVGAMYEQYF. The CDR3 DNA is TGTGCCAGCAGCTCGTTCGTGGGGGCAATGTACGAGCAGTACTTC.

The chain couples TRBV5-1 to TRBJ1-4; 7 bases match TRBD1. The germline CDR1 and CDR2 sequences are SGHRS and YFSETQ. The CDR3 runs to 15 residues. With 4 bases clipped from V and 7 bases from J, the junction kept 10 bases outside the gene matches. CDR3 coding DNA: TGCGCCAGCAGCCTCGGACAGGTGGGGGGTGAAAAACTGTTTTTT. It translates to CASSLGQVGGEKLFF.

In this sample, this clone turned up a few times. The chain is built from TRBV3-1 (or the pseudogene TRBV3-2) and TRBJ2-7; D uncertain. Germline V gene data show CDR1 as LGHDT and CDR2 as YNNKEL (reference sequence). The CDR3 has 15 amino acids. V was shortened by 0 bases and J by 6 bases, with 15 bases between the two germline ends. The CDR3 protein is CASSQEPRSTGEQYF. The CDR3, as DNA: TGTGCCAGCAGCCAAGAACCTAGAAGCACTGGCGAGCAGTACTTC.

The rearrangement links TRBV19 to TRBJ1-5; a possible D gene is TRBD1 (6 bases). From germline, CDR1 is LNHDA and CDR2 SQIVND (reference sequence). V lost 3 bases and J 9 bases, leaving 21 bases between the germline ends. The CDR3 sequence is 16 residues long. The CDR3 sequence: CASSIPSQGSSRPQHF. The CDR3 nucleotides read TGTGCCAGTAGTATCCCCTCCCAGGGGAGCTCACGGCCCCAGCATTTT. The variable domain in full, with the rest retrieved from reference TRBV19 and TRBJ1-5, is DGGITQSPKYLFRKEGQNVTLSCEQNLNHDAMYWYRQDPGQGLRLIYYSQIVNDFQKGDIAEGYSVSREKKESFPLTVTSAQKNPTAFYLCASSIPSQGSSRPQHFGDGTRLSIL.

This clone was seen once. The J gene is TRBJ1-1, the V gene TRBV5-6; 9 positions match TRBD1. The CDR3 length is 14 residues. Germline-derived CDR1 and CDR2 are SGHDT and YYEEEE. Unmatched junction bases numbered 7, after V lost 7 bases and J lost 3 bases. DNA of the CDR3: TGTGCCAGCTCGGGACAGGGTTGGTACACTGAAGCTTTCTTT. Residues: CASSGQGWYTEAFF.

This CDR3 is CASTSPQGYGYTF. As DNA, the CDR3 is TGTGCCAGTACCTCTCCACAGGGGTATGGCTACACCTTC. The chain carries TRBV19 and TRBJ1-2; 7 nucleotides match TRBD1. The V and J ends lost 7 bases and 5 bases, in that order; junction bases with no gene match: 7. The CDR3 consists of 13 residues. CDR1 is LNHDA, CDR2 SQIVND, per germline (reference sequence).